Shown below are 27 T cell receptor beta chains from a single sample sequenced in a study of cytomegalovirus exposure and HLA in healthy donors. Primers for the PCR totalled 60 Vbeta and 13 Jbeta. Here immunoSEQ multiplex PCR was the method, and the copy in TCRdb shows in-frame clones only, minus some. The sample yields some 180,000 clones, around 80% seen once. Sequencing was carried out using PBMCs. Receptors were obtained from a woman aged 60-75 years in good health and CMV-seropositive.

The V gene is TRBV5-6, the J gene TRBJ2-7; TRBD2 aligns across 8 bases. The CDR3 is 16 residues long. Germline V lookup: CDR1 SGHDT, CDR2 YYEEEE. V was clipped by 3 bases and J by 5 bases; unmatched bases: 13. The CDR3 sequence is CASSSAGVRWDDEQYF. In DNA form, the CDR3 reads TGTGCCAGCAGCTCAGCGGGAGTAAGATGGGATGACGAGCAGTACTTC.

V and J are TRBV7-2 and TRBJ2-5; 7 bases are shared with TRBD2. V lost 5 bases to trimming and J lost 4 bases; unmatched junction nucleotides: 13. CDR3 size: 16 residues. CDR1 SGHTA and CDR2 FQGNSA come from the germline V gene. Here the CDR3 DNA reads TGTGCCAGCAGCATAGATGGGGCGGGAGTTGGAGAGACCCAGTACTTC. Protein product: CASSIDGAGVGETQYF. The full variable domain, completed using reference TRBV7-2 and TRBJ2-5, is GAGVSQSPSNKVTEKGKDVELRCDPISGHTALYWYRQSLGQGLEFLIYFQGNSAPDKSGLPSDRFSAERTGGSVSTLTIQRTQQEDSAVYLCASSIDGAGVGETQYFGPGTRLLVL.

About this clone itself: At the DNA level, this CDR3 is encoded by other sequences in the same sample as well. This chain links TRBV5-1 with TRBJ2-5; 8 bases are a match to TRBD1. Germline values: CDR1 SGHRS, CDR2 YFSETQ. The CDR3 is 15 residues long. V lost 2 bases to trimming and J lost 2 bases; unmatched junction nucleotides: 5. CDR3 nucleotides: TGCGCCAGCAGCTTAGGCCGGACAGGGCAAGAGACCCAGTACTTC. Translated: CASSLGRTGQETQYF.

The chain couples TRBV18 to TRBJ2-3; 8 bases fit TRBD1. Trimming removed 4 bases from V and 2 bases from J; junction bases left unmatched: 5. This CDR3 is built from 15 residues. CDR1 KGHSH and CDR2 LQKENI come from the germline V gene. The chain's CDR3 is CASSLRGRDTDTQYF. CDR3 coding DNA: TGTGCCAGCTCACTCAGGGGGCGCGACACAGATACGCAGTATTTT. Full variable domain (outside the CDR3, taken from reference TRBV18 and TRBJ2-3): NAGVMQNPRHLVRRRGQEARLRCSPMKGHSHVYWYRQLPEEGLKFMVYLQKENIIDESGMPKERFSAEFPKEGPSILRIQQVVRGDSAAYFCASSLRGRDTDTQYFGPGTRLTVL.

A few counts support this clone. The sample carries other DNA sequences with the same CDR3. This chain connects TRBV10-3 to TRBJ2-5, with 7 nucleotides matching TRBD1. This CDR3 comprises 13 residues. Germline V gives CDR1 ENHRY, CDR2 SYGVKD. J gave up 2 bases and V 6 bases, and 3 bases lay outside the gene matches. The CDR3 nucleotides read TGTGCCATCAGCGGGACAGATCAAGAGACCCAGTACTTC. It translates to CAISGTDQETQYF.

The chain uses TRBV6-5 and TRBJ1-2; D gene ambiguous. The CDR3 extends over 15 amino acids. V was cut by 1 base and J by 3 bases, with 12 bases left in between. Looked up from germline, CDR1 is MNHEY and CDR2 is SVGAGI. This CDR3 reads CASSYLGMRDYGYTF. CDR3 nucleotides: TGTGCCAGCAGTTACTTAGGGATGAGGGACTATGGCTACACCTTC.

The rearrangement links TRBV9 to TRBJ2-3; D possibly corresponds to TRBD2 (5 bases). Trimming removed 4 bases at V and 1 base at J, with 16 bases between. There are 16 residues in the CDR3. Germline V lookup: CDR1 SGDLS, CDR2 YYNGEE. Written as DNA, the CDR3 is TGTGCCAGCAGCCCCGAAAGCGGTCACCGCACAGATACGCAGTATTTT. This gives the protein CASSPESGHRTDTQYF.

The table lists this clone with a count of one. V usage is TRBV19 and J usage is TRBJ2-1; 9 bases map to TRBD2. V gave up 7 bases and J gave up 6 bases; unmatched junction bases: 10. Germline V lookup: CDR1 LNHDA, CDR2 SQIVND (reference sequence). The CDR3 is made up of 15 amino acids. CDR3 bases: TGTGCCAGTAACATAGCGGGAGTAGGGACCAATGAGCAGTTCTTC. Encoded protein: CASNIAGVGTNEQFF.

CDR3 protein: CSVGTPRGPQHF. For the CDR3, the DNA is TGCAGCGTCGGGACACCCCGGGGGCCCCAGCATTTT. The V and J genes are TRBV29-1 and TRBJ1-5, with D perhaps matching TRBD1 (6 bases). CDR3 length: 12 residues. The germline gives CDR1 SQVTM, CDR2 ANQGSEA. Trimming stripped 6 bases from V and 9 bases from J, with 15 bases between.

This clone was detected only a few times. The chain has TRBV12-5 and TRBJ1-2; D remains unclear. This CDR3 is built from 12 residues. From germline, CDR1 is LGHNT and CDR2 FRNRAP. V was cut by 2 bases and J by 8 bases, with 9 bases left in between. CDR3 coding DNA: TGTGCTAGTGGTTTGCCCCCGGGGGGCTACACCTTC. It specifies CASGLPPGGYTF.

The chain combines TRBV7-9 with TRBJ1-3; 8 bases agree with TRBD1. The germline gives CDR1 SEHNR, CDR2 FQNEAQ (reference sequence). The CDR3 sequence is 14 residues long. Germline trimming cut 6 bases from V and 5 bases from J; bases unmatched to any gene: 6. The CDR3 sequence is CASSTGQERNTIYF. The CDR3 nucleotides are TGTGCCAGCAGTACGGGACAGGAGCGAAACACCATATATTTT. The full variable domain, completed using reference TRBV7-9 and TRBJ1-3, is DTGVSQNPRHKITKRGQNVTFRCDPISEHNRLYWYRQTLGQGPEFLTYFQNEAQLEKSRLLSDRFSAERPKGSFSTLEIQRTEQGDSAMYLCASSTGQERNTIYFGEGSWLTVV.

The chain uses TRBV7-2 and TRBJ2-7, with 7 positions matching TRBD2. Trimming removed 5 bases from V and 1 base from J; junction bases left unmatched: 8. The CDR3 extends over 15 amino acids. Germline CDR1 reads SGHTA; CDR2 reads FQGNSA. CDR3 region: CASSLTSVGSYEQYF. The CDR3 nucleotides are TGTGCCAGCAGCCTAACTAGCGTGGGGTCCTACGAGCAGTACTTC.

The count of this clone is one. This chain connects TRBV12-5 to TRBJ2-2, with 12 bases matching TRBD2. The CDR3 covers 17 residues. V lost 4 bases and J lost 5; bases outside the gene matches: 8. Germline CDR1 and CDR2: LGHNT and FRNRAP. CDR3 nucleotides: TGTGCTAGTGGTTCCCGACTAGCGGGAGTAGGAACCGGGGAGCTGTTTTTT. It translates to CASGSRLAGVGTGELFF. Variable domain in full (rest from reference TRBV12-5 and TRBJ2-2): DARVTQTPRHKVTEMGQEVTMRCQPILGHNTVFWYRQTMMQGLELLAYFRNRAPLDDSGMPKDRFSAEMPDATLATLKIQPSEPRDSAVYFCASGSRLAGVGTGELFFGEGSRLTVL.

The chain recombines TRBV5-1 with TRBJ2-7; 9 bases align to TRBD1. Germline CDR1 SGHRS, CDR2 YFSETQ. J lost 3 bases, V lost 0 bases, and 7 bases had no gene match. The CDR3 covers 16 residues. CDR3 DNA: TGCGCCAGCAGCTTGGTTGCGGGACAGGGCTTCTACGAGCAGTACTTC. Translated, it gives CASSLVAGQGFYEQYF.

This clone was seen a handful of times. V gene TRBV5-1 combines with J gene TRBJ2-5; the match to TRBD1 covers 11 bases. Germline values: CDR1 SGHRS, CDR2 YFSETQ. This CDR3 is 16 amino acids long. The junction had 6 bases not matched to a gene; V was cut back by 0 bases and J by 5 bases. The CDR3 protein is CASSLGGTGGQETQYF. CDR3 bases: TGCGCCAGCAGCTTGGGGGGGACAGGGGGTCAGGAGACCCAGTACTTC. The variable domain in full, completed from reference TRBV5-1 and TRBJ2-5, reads KAGVTQTPRYLIKTRGQQVTLSCSPISGHRSVSWYQQTPGQGLQFLFEYFSETQRNKGNFPGRFSGRQFSNSRSEMNVSTLELGDSALYLCASSLGGTGGQETQYFGPGTRLLVL.

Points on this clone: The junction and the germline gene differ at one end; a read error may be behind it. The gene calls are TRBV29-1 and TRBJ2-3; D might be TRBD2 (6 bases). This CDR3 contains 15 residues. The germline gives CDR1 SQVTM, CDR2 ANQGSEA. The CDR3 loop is CSVETHSTSTDTRYF. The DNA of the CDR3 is TGCAGCGTTGAAACCCACTCCACTAGCACAGATACGCGGTATTTT.

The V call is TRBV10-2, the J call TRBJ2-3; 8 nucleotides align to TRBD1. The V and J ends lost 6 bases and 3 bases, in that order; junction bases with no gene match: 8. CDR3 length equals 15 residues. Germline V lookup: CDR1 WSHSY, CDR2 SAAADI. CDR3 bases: TGCGCCAGCAGGGGCGGGACAGGCCTTACAGATACGCAGTATTTT. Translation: CASRGGTGLTDTQYF.

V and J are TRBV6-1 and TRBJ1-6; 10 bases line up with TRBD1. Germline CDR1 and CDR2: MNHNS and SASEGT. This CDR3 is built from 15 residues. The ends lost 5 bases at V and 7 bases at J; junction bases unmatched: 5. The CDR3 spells CASSLGQGRNSPLHF. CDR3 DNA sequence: TGTGCCAGCAGTTTGGGACAGGGGCGGAATTCACCCCTCCACTTT.

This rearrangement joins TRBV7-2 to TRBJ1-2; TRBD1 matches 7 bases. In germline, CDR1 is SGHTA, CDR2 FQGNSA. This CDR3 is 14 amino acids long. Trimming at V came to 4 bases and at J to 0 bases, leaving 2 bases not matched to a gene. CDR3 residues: CASSSDRTNYGYTF. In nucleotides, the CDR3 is TGTGCCAGCAGCTCGGACAGGACTAACTATGGCTACACCTTC.

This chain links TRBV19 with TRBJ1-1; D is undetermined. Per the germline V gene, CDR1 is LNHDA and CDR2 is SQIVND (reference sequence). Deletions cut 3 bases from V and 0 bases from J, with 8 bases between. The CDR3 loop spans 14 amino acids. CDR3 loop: CASSISGLNTEAFF. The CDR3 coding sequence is TGTGCCAGTAGTATTTCGGGGTTGAACACTGAAGCTTTCTTT.

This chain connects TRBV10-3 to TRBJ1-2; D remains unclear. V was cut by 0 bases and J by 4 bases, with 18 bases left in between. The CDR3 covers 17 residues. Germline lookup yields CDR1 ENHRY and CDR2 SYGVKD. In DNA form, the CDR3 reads TGTGCCATCAGTGAGTCGCGGACTCGGGGATACGGCTATGGCTACACCTTC. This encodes CAISESRTRGYGYGYTF.

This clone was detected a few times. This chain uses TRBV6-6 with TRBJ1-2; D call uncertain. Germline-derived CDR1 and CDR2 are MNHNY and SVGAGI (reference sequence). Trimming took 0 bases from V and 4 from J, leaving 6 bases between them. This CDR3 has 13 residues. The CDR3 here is CASSYSEVYGYTF. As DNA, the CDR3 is TGTGCCAGCAGTTACTCTGAGGTCTATGGCTACACCTTC.

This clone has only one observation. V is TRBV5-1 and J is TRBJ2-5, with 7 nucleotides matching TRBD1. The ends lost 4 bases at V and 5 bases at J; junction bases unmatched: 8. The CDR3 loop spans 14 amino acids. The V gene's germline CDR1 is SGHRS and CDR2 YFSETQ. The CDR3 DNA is TGCGCCAGCAGCATAGGACAGGCCTGGGAGACCCAGTACTTC. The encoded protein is CASSIGQAWETQYF. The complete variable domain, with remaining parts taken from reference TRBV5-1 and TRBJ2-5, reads KAGVTQTPRYLIKTRGQQVTLSCSPISGHRSVSWYQQTPGQGLQFLFEYFSETQRNKGNFPGRFSGRQFSNSRSEMNVSTLELGDSALYLCASSIGQAWETQYFGPGTRLLVL.

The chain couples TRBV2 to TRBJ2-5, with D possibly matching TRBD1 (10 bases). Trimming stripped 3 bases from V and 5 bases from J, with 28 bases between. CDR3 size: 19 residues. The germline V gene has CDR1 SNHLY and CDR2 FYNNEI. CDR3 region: CASSEGQGRAGGPWETQYF. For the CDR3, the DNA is TGTGCCAGCAGTGAGGGACAGGGGAGGGCGGGAGGGCCGTGGGAGACCCAGTACTTC.

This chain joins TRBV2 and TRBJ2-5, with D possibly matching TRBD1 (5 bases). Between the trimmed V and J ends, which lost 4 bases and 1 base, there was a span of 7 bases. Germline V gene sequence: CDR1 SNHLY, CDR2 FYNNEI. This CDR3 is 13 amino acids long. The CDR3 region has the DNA TGTGCCAGCAGTGTAAGGGGCCAAGAGACCCAGTACTTC. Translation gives CASSVRGQETQYF.

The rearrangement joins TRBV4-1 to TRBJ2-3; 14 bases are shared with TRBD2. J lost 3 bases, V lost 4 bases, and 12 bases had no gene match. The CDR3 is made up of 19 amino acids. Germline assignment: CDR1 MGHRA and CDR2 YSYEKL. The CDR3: CASSRKMGLAGVVTDTQYF. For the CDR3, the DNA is TGCGCCAGCAGCCGAAAAATGGGACTAGCGGGAGTTGTAACAGATACGCAGTATTTT.

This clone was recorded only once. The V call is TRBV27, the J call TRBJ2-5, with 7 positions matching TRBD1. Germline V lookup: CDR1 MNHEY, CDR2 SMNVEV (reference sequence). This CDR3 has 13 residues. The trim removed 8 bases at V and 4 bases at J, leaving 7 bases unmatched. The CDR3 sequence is CASGPDRTETQYF. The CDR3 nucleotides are TGTGCCAGCGGACCGGACAGGACAGAGACCCAGTACTTC.